One sample yielded the 20 T cell receptor beta chains listed below, sequenced in a study of control samples from healthy donors and cancer patients. Profiling relied on immunoSEQ multiplex PCR, and the TCRdb table lists in-frame clones only, not all of them. The data hold about 200,000 clones, with around 93% observed a single time. The specimen was blood. The receptor set was obtained from a man aged 25-45 years in good health.

The rearrangement links TRBV9 to TRBJ1-1; TRBD1 matches at 7 bases. J lost 0 bases, V lost 0 bases, and 8 bases had no gene match. Germline-derived CDR1 and CDR2 are SGDLS and YYNGEE. The CDR3 has 17 residues. The CDR3 region is CASSVGLSGTVNTEAFF. DNA of the CDR3: TGTGCCAGCAGCGTAGGTTTGAGCGGGACAGTGAACACTGAAGCTTTCTTT. The entire variable domain, with the rest obtained from reference TRBV9 and TRBJ1-1, is as follows: DSGVTQTPKHLITATGQRVTLRCSPRSGDLSVYWYQQSLDQGLQFLIQYYNGEERAKGNILERFSAQQFPDLHSELNLSSLELGDSALYFCASSVGLSGTVNTEAFFGQGTRLTVV.

The chain joins TRBV4-1 to TRBJ1-1; TRBD1 aligns across 8 bases. V lost 0 bases, J lost 7 bases, and 10 bases stayed unmatched. The CDR3 spans 16 residues. Germline assignment: CDR1 MGHRA and CDR2 YSYEKL. The CDR3: CASSQEGWDRNFEAFF. The CDR3 region has the DNA TGCGCCAGCAGCCAAGAAGGATGGGACAGGAACTTTGAAGCTTTCTTT.

The J gene is TRBJ2-3, the V gene TRBV5-4, with D perhaps TRBD1 or TRBD2 (5 bases each). CDR3 size: 15 residues. The germline CDR1 and CDR2 sequences are SGHNT and YYREEE (reference sequence). Trimming stripped 0 bases from V and 3 bases from J, with 11 bases between. The CDR3 coding sequence is TGTGCCAGCAGCTTGGAAGGGACGCGGACAGATACGCAGTATTTT. Its protein product is CASSLEGTRTDTQYF.

The chain carries TRBV15 and TRBJ2-3; D not resolved. The germline CDR1 and CDR2 sequences are LNHNV and YYDKDF (reference sequence). This CDR3 region has 16 residues. V shed 3 bases and J shed 0 bases, with 13 bases lying between them. CDR3: CATSSLAGRSTDTQYF. The CDR3 DNA follows: TGTGCCACCAGCAGCCTTGCAGGACGAAGCACAGATACGCAGTATTTT.

The rearrangement joins TRBV9 to TRBJ2-7; TRBD2 matches at 7 bases. CDR1 is SGDLS and CDR2 is YYNGEE in the germline V gene. The junction had 8 bases not matched to a gene; V was cut back by 0 bases and J by 2 bases. The CDR3 runs to 16 residues. The CDR3 spells CASSVASAGGTYEQYF. The CDR3 DNA reads TGTGCCAGCAGCGTAGCTTCAGCCGGGGGGACCTACGAGCAGTACTTC.

This rearrangement joins TRBV6-5 to TRBJ2-7, with D perhaps matching TRBD1 (6 bases). This CDR3 is built from 12 residues. V lost 10 bases and J lost 2, with 12 bases in between. From germline, CDR1 is MNHEY and CDR2 SVGAGI. The CDR3 DNA sequence: TGTGCCACAACCGACAGGACCTACGAGCAGTACTTC. Amino acid sequence: CATTDRTYEQYF.

The rearrangement uses TRBV20-1 and TRBJ1-2, with TRBD1 as a possible D gene (6 bases). Germline V gene sequence: CDR1 DFQATT, CDR2 SNEGSKA (reference sequence). Deletions cut 2 bases from V and 9 bases from J, with 10 bases between. The CDR3 runs to 11 residues. CDR3: CSARQGSSYTF. The CDR3 DNA sequence: TGCAGTGCTAGACAGGGGTCGAGCTACACCTTC.

The gene calls are TRBV5-4 and TRBJ1-6, with 9 bases aligning to TRBD1. Losses at the gene ends were 4 bases for V and 10 bases for J; bases not matched to a gene: 9. The CDR3 loop spans 15 amino acids. The V gene's germline CDR1 is SGHNT and CDR2 YYREEE (reference sequence). CDR3 residues: CASSAAQGAGSPLHF. The CDR3 region has the DNA TGTGCCAGCAGCGCGGCACAGGGGGCAGGGTCACCCCTCCACTTT.

The chain has TRBV6-5 and TRBJ2-1, with TRBD2 matching 10 bases. Trimming at V came to 7 bases and at J to 4 bases, leaving 7 bases not matched to a gene. Germline values: CDR1 MNHEY, CDR2 SVGAGI. The CDR3 contains 15 residues. This chain's CDR3 is CASTSGGAEYNEQFF. The DNA of the CDR3 is TGTGCCAGCACGAGCGGGGGGGCGGAATACAATGAGCAGTTCTTC.

This chain uses TRBV3-1 (or the pseudogene TRBV3-2) with TRBJ2-5; 10 bases are a match to TRBD2. The CDR3 covers 16 residues. CDR1 is LGHDT and CDR2 is YNNKEL in the germline V gene (reference sequence). Germline trimming cut 1 base from V and 6 bases from J; bases unmatched to any gene: 8. The CDR3 reads CASSQGNSGGFQTQYF. The CDR3 DNA is TGTGCCAGCAGCCAAGGGAATAGCGGGGGGTTCCAGACCCAGTACTTC.

This clone was seen a single time. The rearrangement joins TRBV4-1 to TRBJ2-4; 9 nucleotides agree with TRBD2. Germline loops: CDR1 MGHRA, CDR2 YSYEKL. This CDR3 has 17 amino acids. J gave up 5 bases and V 1 base, and 9 bases lay outside the gene matches. This chain's CDR3 is CASSQVFSGGLENIQYF. CDR3 nucleotides: TGCGCCAGCAGCCAAGTTTTTAGCGGGGGATTGGAAAACATTCAGTACTTC.

The chain links TRBV7-9 to TRBJ2-7; the D gene is possibly TRBD1 (6 bases). Trimming left V 0 bases short and J 0 bases short, with 9 bases between. The CDR3 extends over 15 amino acids. The germline V gene has CDR1 SEHNR and CDR2 FQNEAQ (reference sequence). CDR3 sequence reads: CASSLAGAYSYEQYF. The CDR3 nucleotides are TGTGCCAGCAGCTTAGCGGGGGCCTACTCCTACGAGCAGTACTTC.

The J gene is TRBJ2-4, the V gene TRBV2, with D perhaps being TRBD1 or TRBD2 (5 bases each). There are 15 residues in the CDR3. Germline CDR1 and CDR2: SNHLY and FYNNEI. Between the trimmed V and J ends, which lost 5 bases and 6 bases, there was a span of 17 bases. In nucleotides, the CDR3 is TGTGCCAGCAGTAGGGACCAGGTTAGGGGAAACATTCAGTACTTC. Translated: CASSRDQVRGNIQYF.

This chain uses TRBV5-6 with TRBJ1-2, with D maybe TRBD1 (5 bases). This CDR3 has 14 residues. The V gene's germline CDR1 is SGHDT and CDR2 YYEEEE. Trimming removed 0 bases at V and 3 bases at J, with 9 bases between. CDR3 sequence: CASSLERRDYGYTF. The CDR3, as DNA: TGTGCCAGCAGCTTGGAACGCAGGGACTATGGCTACACCTTC.

The chain recombines TRBV7-9 with TRBJ2-7; 11 nucleotides agree with TRBD1. CDR3 size: 15 residues. Germline values: CDR1 SEHNR, CDR2 FQNEAQ (reference sequence). After removal of 4 bases from V and 6 bases from J, the junction contained 8 bases not matched to a gene. In nucleotides, the CDR3 is TGTGCCAGCAGCTCGTCAAGGGGACAGGGGGGCGAGCAGTACTTC. It specifies CASSSSRGQGGEQYF.

The chain combines TRBV4-1 with TRBJ1-5, with a tentative D call TRBD1 (6 bases). The V and J ends lost 1 base and 7 bases respectively, with 14 bases between them. The CDR3 runs to 15 residues. The germline V gene has CDR1 MGHRA and CDR2 YSYEKL. The CDR3 here is CASSQGPGGGQPQHF. The CDR3 bases are TGCGCCAGCAGCCAAGGGCCCGGGGGCGGCCAGCCCCAGCATTTT.

The chain joins TRBV7-2 to TRBJ1-1; the match to TRBD1 covers 9 bases. Germline trimming cut 6 bases from V and 4 bases from J; bases unmatched to any gene: 9. This CDR3 comprises 15 residues. Germline CDR1 SGHTA, CDR2 FQGNSA. The CDR3 nucleotides read TGTGCCAGCAGAACCGGGACAGGGCGGGGCACTGAAGCTTTCTTT. This codes for CASRTGTGRGTEAFF.

The V call is TRBV24-1, the J call TRBJ1-1; the D is unclear. The CDR3 runs 13 residues. The V gene's germline CDR1 is KGHDR and CDR2 SFDVKD. The V end lost 7 bases, the J end lost 3 bases, and 11 bases lay between the germline ends. CDR3 in amino acids: CATRLTEDTEAFF. In nucleotides, the CDR3 is TGTGCCACCAGACTCACGGAGGACACTGAAGCTTTCTTT.

The J gene is TRBJ1-1, the V gene TRBV12-5, with 7 bases matching TRBD1. This CDR3 comprises 17 residues. V dropped 6 bases and J dropped 0; count of bases not matched to a gene: 13. Per the germline V gene, CDR1 is LGHNT and CDR2 is FRNRAP. The CDR3: CASGLRDSLFMNTEAFF. DNA for the CDR3: TGTGCTAGTGGGCTCCGGGACAGCCTTTTTATGAACACTGAAGCTTTCTTT.

A few counts support this clone. The chain combines TRBV29-1 with TRBJ1-3; D gene unclear. This CDR3 spans 13 amino acids. Germline V gene sequence: CDR1 SQVTM, CDR2 ANQGSEA. The V end lost 3 bases, the J end lost 0 bases, and 6 bases lay between the germline ends. In nucleotides, the CDR3 is TGCAGCGTTGATTTCGGCTCTGGAAACACCATATATTTT. Protein product: CSVDFGSGNTIYF. The full variable domain, in which reference TRBV29-1 and TRBJ1-3 provide the parts outside the CDR3, is SAVISQKPSRDICQRGTSLTIQCQVDSQVTMMFWYRQQPGQSLTLIATANQGSEATYESGFVIDKFPISRPNLTFSTLTVSNMSPEDSSIYLCSVDFGSGNTIYFGEGSWLTVV.